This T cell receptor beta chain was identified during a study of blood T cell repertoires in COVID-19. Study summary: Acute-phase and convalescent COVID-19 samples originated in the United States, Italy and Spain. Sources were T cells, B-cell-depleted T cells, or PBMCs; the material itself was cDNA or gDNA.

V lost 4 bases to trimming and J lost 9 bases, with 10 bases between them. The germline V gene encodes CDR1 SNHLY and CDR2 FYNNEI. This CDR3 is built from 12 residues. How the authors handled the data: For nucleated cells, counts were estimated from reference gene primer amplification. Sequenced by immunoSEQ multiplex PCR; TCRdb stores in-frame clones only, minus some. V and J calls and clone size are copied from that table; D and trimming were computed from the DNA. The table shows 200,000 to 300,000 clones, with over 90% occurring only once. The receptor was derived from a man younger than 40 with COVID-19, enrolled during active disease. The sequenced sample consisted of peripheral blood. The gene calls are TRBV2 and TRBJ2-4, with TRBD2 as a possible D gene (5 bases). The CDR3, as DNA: TGTGCCAGCAGTGTCAGTGGGAGCATTCAGTACTTC. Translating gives CASSVSGSIQYF.